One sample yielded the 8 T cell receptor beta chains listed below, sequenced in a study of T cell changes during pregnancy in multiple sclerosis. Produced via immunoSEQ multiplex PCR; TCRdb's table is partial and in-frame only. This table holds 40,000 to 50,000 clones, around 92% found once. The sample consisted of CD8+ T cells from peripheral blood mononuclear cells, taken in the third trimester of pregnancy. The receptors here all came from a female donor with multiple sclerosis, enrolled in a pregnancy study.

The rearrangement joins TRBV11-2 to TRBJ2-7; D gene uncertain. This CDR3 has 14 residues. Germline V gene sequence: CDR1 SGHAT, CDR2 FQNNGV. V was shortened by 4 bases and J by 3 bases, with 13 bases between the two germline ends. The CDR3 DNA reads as TGTGCCAGCAGCTCGACTGATAGGAACTACGAGCAGTACTTC. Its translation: CASSSTDRNYEQYF.

DNA for the CDR3: TGTGCCAGCAGCTTAGAGGCTAGCGGCGCCTACGAGCAGTACTTC. Translating gives CASSLEASGAYEQYF. The genes are TRBV7-3 and TRBJ2-7, with 7 bases identical to TRBD2. This CDR3 spans 15 amino acids. Per the germline V gene, CDR1 is SGHTA and CDR2 is FQGTGA. The V and J ends lost 2 bases and 2 bases, in that order; junction bases with no gene match: 6.

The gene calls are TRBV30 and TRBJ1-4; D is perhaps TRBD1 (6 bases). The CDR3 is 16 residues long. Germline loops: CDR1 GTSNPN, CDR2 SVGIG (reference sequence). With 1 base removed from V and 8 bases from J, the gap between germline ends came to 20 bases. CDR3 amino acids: CAWSDRAGVVEEKLFF. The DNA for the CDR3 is TGTGCCTGGAGTGACAGGGCTGGGGTGGTGGAAGAAAAACTGTTTTTT.

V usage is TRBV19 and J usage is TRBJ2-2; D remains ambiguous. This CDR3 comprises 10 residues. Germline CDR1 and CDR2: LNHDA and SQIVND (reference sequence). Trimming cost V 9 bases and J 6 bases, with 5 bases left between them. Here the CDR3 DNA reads TGTGCCAGCGGAGCCGGGGAGCTGTTTTTT. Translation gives CASGAGELFF.

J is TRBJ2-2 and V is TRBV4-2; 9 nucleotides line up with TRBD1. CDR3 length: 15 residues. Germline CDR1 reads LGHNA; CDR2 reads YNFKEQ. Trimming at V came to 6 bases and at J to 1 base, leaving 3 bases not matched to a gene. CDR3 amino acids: CASRLGQGNTGELFF. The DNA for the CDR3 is TGTGCCAGCAGACTGGGACAGGGGAACACCGGGGAGCTGTTTTTT.

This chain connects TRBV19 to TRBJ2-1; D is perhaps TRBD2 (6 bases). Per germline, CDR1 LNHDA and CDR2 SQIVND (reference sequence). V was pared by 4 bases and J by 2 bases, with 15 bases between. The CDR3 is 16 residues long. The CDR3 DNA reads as TGTGCCAGTAGTAGGGCTAGCGCGGGAACCTACAATGAGCAGTTCTTC. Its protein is CASSRASAGTYNEQFF.

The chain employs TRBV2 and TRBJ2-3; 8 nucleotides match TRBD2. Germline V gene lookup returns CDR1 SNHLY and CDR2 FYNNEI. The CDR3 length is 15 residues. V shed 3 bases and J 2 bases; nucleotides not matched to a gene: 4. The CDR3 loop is CASSESGSDTDTQYF. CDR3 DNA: TGTGCCAGCAGTGAGAGCGGGAGTGACACAGATACGCAGTATTTT.

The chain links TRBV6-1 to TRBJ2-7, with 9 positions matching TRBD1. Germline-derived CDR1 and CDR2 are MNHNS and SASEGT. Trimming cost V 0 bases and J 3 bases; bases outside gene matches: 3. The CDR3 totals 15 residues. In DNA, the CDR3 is TGTGCCAGCAGTGAAGCGGAGACAGGGGGCTACGAGCAGTACTTC. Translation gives CASSEAETGGYEQYF.